These 16 T cell receptor beta chains were all obtained from the same sample, sequenced in a study of sequential checkpoint blockade in melanoma. Noted treatment: randomized to nivolumab then ipilimumab (arm A) or the reverse (arm B). Measured with immunoSEQ multiplex PCR; TCRdb has only the in-frame clones, and not every one. The sample includes under 550 clones, more than 15% of them seen just once. The sample was tumor tissue (inferred from file names), taken from a patient given nivolumab and ipilimumab in sequence. The source is a human donor with melanoma.

The gene calls are TRBV4-1 and TRBJ1-3, with unresolved D. With 6 bases removed from V and 4 bases from J, the gap between germline ends came to 10 bases. CDR3 length equals 13 residues. In germline, CDR1 is MGHRA, CDR2 YSYEKL. CDR3 sequence: CASSPIGGNTIYF. CDR3 coding DNA: TGCGCCAGCAGTCCCATAGGGGGAAACACCATATATTTT.

CDR3 region: CASSYPLDAGSGDEQFF. In DNA form, the CDR3 reads TGTGCCAGCAGTTACCCCTTAGATGCAGGAAGTGGGGATGAGCAGTTCTTC. The rearrangement links TRBV6-8 to TRBJ2-1; D gene ambiguous. The ends were cut back, 2 bases at V and 8 bases at J, with 22 bases in the middle. This CDR3 has 17 residues. CDR1 is MNHGY, CDR2 SAAAGT, per germline.

The V gene is TRBV6-8, the J gene TRBJ2-2; D remains unclear. The germline V gene encodes CDR1 MNHGY and CDR2 SAAAGT. This CDR3 has 13 amino acids. Trimming stripped 7 bases from V and 0 bases from J, with 6 bases between. The CDR3 region has the DNA TGTGCCAGCACGGAACCGAACACCGGGGAGCTGTTTTTT. As protein: CASTEPNTGELFF.

V gene TRBV30 combines with J gene TRBJ2-2; TRBD2 matches at 10 bases. With V trimmed by 0 bases and J by 1 base, 8 bases remained unmatched. The CDR3 loop spans 18 amino acids. In germline, CDR1 is GTSNPN, CDR2 SVGIG (reference sequence). DNA for the CDR3: TGTGCCTGGAGTGTATCTCCTAGCGGGGGTAGGAACACCGGGGAGCTGTTTTTT. This codes for CAWSVSPSGGRNTGELFF.

The chain uses TRBV29-1 and TRBJ2-1; 9 positions agree with TRBD2. V shed 5 bases and J 9 bases; nucleotides not matched to a gene: 14. The CDR3 extends over 15 amino acids. Germline CDR1 SQVTM, CDR2 ANQGSEA. The CDR3 sequence: CSVPSAGGPLGEQFF. The DNA for the CDR3 is TGCAGCGTTCCCTCGGCGGGAGGGCCCTTGGGTGAGCAGTTCTTC.

This clone is large by share. This chain connects TRBV11-3 to TRBJ2-5; perhaps TRBD1 as D (6 bases). CDR3 length: 15 amino acids. The V and J ends lost 6 bases and 0 bases respectively, with 14 bases between them. The germline V gene encodes CDR1 SGHNT and CDR2 YENEEA. The CDR3 here is CASSPDRHNQETQYF. CDR3 nucleotides: TGTGCCAGCAGTCCCGACAGGCACAACCAAGAGACCCAGTACTTC.

The J gene is TRBJ1-1, the V gene TRBV6-8, with 9 nucleotides matching TRBD1. Germline lookup yields CDR1 MNHGY and CDR2 SAAAGT. V lost 6 bases and J lost 3; bases outside the gene matches: 2. This CDR3 comprises 13 residues. In DNA, the CDR3 is TGTGCCAGCAGGGGACAGGGAGACACTGAAGCTTTCTTT. Its protein is CASRGQGDTEAFF.

CDR3 residues: CASSQGLRDSSQYF. As DNA, the CDR3 is TGCGCCAGCAGCCAAGGCCTACGGGACAGCTCCCAGTACTTC. V usage is TRBV4-1 and J usage is TRBJ2-7, with TRBD1 identical over 7 bases. Germline CDR1 and CDR2: MGHRA and YSYEKL. The V and J ends lost 1 base and 10 bases, in that order; junction bases with no gene match: 10. The CDR3 has 14 amino acids.

By its share, this clone is large (0.1 to 1%). The J gene is TRBJ1-1, the V gene TRBV11-3; D not certain. With 6 bases removed from V and 3 bases from J, the gap between germline ends came to 17 bases. Per germline, CDR1 SGHNT and CDR2 YENEEA. The CDR3 sequence is 15 residues long. The CDR3 DNA follows: TGTGCCAGCAGGTTCCAATTATCGGGAGACACTGAAGCTTTCTTT. This sequence encodes CASRFQLSGDTEAFF.

This clone has just a few counts. The genes are TRBV6-8 and TRBJ1-2; D is ambiguous. The CDR3 loop spans 15 amino acids. The V end lost 6 bases, the J end lost 2 bases, and 16 bases lay between the germline ends. Germline V lookup: CDR1 MNHGY, CDR2 SAAAGT. The CDR3 coding sequence is TGTGCCAGCAGCTTTAACAGCGTCCTGAACTATGGCTACACCTTC. Protein: CASSFNSVLNYGYTF.

This clone counts as large. This rearrangement joins TRBV6-8 to TRBJ2-1; D call uncertain. CDR3 size: 13 residues. V gave up 0 bases and J gave up 5 bases, with 5 bases separating them. CDR1 is MNHGY, CDR2 SAAAGT, per germline. The CDR3 loop reads CASSYSWHNEQFF. The DNA of the CDR3 is TGTGCCAGCAGTTACTCTTGGCACAATGAGCAGTTCTTC.

This clone was observed a few times. Here the CDR3 reads CASKKDTNTGELFF. CDR3 nucleotides: TGTGCCAGCAAAAAGGACACGAACACCGGGGAGCTGTTTTTT. The chain uses TRBV28 and TRBJ2-2, with TRBD1 as a possible D gene (5 bases). Trimming cost V 7 bases and J 0 bases, with 9 bases left between them. This CDR3 spans 14 amino acids. Germline values: CDR1 MDHEN, CDR2 SYDVKM. The entire variable domain, with the rest obtained from reference TRBV28 and TRBJ2-2, is as follows: DVKVTQSSRYLVKRTGEKVFLECVQDMDHENMFWYRQDPGLGLRLIYFSYDVKMKEKGDIPEGYSVSREKKERFSLILESASTNQTSMYLCASKKDTNTGELFFGEGSRLTVL.

This clone was seen a few times. The chain has TRBV11-3 and TRBJ2-6; 7 bases line up with TRBD2. The CDR3 totals 16 residues. V shed 6 bases, J shed 4 bases, and the junction held 9 bases outside the gene matches. CDR1 SGHNT and CDR2 YENEEA come from the germline V gene. CDR3 amino acids: CASSFMRGSGANVLTF. The CDR3 DNA reads as TGTGCCAGCAGTTTCATGCGGGGGTCCGGGGCCAACGTCCTGACTTTC.

CDR3 amino acids: CASMRTGGSSYGYTF. The CDR3 nucleotides read TGTGCCAGCATGCGGACAGGGGGCTCGAGCTATGGCTACACCTTC. The V and J genes are TRBV28 and TRBJ1-2; 11 bases agree with TRBD1. Germline CDR1 MDHEN, CDR2 SYDVKM. The junction had 8 bases not matched to a gene; V was cut back by 7 bases and J by 4 bases. This CDR3 spans 15 amino acids.

This clone was seen a handful of times. The V call is TRBV6-8, the J call TRBJ1-5, with D unclear. The CDR3 has 17 amino acids. Germline assignment: CDR1 MNHGY and CDR2 SAAAGT. Trimming stripped 2 bases from V and 2 bases from J, with 16 bases between. CDR3 bases: TGTGCCAGCAGTTACGATTACTTAAGATGGGGCAATCAGCCCCAGCATTTT. Encoded protein: CASSYDYLRWGNQPQHF.

The chain couples TRBV28 to TRBJ1-5; D not resolved. The CDR3 covers 12 residues. The V end was cut by 6 bases, the J end by 6 bases, with 9 bases between. Germline CDR1 is MDHEN and CDR2 is SYDVKM. DNA for the CDR3: TGTGCCAGCAGCCGCAGGAGTCAGCCCCAGCATTTT. This encodes CASSRRSQPQHF.